The T cell receptor beta chain described here comes from a study of PD-1 blockade in mismatch repair-deficient tumors. Study-wide results and caveats: Rapid post-treatment expansion, then contraction, generally preceding radiologic response, marked tumor-resident clones.

Sample share makes this clone medium-sized. Its matching antigen is unknown. This CDR3 contains 14 residues. V was clipped by 3 bases and J by 3 bases; unmatched bases: 2. Germline V lookup: CDR1 LNHDA, CDR2 SQIVND (reference sequence). This table comes from immunoSEQ multiplex PCR, and its TCRdb copy is limited to in-frame clones, with some not included. The sample lists about 68,000 clones, roughly 80% seen once, with roughly 6% in the top ten. PCR or immunohistochemistry showed mismatch repair deficiency in every enrolled patient. This clonotype originated in an adult with mismatch repair-deficient cancer. The chain employs TRBV19 and TRBJ2-1; 7 bases are a match to TRBD2. This material consisted of peripheral blood, taken 2 weeks after starting pembrolizumab. This chain's CDR3 is CASSIGGSYNEQFF. In nucleotides, the CDR3 is TGTGCCAGTAGTATTGGCGGGAGCTACAATGAGCAGTTCTTC.